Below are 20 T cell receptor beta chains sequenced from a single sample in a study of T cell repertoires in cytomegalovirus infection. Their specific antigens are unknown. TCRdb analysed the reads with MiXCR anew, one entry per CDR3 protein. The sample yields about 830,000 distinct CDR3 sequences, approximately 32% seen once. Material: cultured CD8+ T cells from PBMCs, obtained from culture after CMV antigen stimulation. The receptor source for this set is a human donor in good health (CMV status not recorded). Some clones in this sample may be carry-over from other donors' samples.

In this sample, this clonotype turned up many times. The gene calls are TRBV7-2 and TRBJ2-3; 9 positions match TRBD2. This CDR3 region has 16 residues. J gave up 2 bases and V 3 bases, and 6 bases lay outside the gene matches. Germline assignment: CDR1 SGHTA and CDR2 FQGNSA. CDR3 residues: CASSFSGGIFTDTQYF. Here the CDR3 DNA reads TGTGCCAGCAGCTTCAGCGGGGGGATATTCACAGATACGCAGTATTTT.

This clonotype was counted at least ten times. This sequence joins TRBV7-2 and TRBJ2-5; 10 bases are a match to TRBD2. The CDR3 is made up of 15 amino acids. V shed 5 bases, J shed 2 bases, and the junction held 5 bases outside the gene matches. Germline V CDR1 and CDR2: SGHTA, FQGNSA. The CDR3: CASSILAGVQETQYF. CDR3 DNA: TGTGCCAGCAGCATTCTAGCGGGGGTGCAAGAGACCCAGTACTTC.

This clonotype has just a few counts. The CDR3 DNA reads as TGTGCCAGCAGAAGACAGGGGACGAACACCGGGGAGCTGTTTTTT. This encodes CASRRQGTNTGELFF. The J gene is TRBJ2-2, the V gene TRBV6-1, with 8 bases that match TRBD1. Unmatched junction bases numbered 3, after V lost 6 bases and J lost 0 bases. The CDR3 covers 15 residues. Germline-derived CDR1 and CDR2 are MNHNS and SASEGT.

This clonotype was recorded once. CDR3 nucleotides: TGTGCCAGCAGTGCCCGGACAGGTACCTACAATGAGCAGTTCTTC. This codes for CASSARTGTYNEQFF. The chain links TRBV2 to TRBJ2-1, with 7 nucleotides matching TRBD1. Germline loops: CDR1 SNHLY, CDR2 FYNNEI. This CDR3 is 15 amino acids long. Trimming at V came to 4 bases and at J to 2 bases, leaving 5 bases not matched to a gene.

The DNA of the CDR3 is TGTGCCAGCAGCCCCCGGACAGGGATTGTCCACAATGAGCAGTTCTTC. It codes for CASSPRTGIVHNEQFF. This sequence joins TRBV14 and TRBJ2-1, with 8 bases lining up with TRBD1. The length of the CDR3 is 16 residues. The V segment lost 4 bases and the J segment 5 bases; nucleotides outside the gene matches: 10. Germline V CDR1 and CDR2: SGHDN, FVKESK.

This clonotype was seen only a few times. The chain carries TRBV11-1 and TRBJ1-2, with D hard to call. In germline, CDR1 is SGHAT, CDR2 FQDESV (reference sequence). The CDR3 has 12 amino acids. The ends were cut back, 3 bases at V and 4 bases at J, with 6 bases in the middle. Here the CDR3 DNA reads TGTGCCAGCAGCTTCCCCGGCTATGGCTACACCTTC. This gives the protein CASSFPGYGYTF. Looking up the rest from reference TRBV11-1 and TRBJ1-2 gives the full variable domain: EAEVAQSPRYKITEKSQAVAFWCDPISGHATLYWYRQILGQGPELLVQFQDESVVDDSQLPKDRFSAERLKGVDSTLKIQPAELGDSAMYLCASSFPGYGYTFGSGTRLTVV.

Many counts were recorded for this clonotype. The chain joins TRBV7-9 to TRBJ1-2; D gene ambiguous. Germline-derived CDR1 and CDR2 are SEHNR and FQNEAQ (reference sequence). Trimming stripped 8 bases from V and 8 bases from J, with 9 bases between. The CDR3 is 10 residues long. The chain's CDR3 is CASGRGGYTF. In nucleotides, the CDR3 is TGTGCCAGCGGTAGAGGGGGCTACACCTTC.

CDR3 amino acids: CSVESHYEQYF. CDR3 sequence (DNA): TGCAGCGTTGAAAGTCACTACGAGCAGTACTTC. The chain links TRBV29-1 to TRBJ2-7; no firm D call. Germline V gene sequence: CDR1 SQVTM, CDR2 ANQGSEA. Between the trimmed V and J ends, which lost 2 bases and 3 bases, there was a span of 5 bases. This CDR3 spans 11 amino acids.

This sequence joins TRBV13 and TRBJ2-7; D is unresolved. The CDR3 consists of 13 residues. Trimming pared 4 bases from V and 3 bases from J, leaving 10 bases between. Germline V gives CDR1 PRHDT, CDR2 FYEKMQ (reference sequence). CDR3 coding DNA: TGTGCCAGCAGCTCCCGTGGGATCTACGAGCAGTACTTC. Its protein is CASSSRGIYEQYF.

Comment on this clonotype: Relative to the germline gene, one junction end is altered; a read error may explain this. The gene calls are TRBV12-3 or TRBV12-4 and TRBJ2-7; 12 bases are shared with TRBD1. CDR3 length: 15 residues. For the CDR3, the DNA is TGTGCCAGCAGTACAGGGACAGGGGGCGGTTACGAGCGGTACTTC. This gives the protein CASSTGTGGGYERYF.

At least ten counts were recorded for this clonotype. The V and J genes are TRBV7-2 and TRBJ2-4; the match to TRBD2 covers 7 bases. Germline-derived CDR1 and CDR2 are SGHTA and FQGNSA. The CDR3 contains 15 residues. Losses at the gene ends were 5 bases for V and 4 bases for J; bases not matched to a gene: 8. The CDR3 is CASSTGLDFKNIQYF. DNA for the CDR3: TGTGCCAGCAGCACCGGACTAGACTTTAAAAACATTCAGTACTTC.

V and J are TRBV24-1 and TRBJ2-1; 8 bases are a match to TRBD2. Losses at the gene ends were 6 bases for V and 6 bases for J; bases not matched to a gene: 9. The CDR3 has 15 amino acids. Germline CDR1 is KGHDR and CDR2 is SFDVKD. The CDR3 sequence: CATSLGGSGVNEQFF. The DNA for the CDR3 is TGTGCCACCAGTCTCGGGGGTAGCGGGGTCAATGAGCAGTTCTTC.

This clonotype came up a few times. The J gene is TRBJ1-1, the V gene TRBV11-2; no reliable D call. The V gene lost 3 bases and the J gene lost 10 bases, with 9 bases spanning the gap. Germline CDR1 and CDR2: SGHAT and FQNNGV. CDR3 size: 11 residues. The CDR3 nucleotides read TGTGCCAGCAGCTTCGGGGATGTAGCTTTCTTT. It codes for CASSFGDVAFF.

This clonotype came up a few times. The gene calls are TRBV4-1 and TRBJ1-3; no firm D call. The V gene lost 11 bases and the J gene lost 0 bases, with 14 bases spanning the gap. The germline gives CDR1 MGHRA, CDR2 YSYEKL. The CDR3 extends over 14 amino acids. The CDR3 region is CACSPPNSGNTIYF. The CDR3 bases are TGCGCCTGCTCCCCGCCGAACTCTGGAAACACCATATATTTT.

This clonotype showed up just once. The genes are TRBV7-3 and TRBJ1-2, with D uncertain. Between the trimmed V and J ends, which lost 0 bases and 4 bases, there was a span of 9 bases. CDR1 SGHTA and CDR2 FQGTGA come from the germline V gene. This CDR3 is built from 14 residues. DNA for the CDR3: TGTGCCAGCAGCTTAACGGATCGCCCCTATGGCTACACCTTC. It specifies CASSLTDRPYGYTF.

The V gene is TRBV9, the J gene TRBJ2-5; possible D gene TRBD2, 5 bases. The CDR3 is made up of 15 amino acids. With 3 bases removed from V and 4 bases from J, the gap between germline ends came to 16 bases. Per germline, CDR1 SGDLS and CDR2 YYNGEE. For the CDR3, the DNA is TGTGCCAGCAGCGCTGCGGCGACTCGGGGAGAGACCCAGTACTTC. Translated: CASSAAATRGETQYF.

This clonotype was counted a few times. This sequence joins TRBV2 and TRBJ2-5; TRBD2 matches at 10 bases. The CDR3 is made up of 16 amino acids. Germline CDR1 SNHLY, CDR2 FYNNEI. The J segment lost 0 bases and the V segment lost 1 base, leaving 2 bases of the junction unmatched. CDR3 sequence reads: CASSEGLAGDQETQYF. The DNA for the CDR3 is TGTGCCAGCAGTGAAGGCCTAGCGGGGGACCAAGAGACCCAGTACTTC.

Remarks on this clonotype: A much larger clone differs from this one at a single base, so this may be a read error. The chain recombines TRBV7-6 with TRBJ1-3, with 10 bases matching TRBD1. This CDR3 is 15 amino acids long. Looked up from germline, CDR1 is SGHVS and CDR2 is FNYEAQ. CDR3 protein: CASSPGQGKGNAIYF. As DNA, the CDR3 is TGTGCCAGCAGCCCGGGACAGGGGAAGGGAAACGCCATATATTTT.

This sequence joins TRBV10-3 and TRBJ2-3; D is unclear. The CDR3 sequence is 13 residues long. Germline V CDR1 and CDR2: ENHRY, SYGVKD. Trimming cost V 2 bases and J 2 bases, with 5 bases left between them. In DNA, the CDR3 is TGTGCCATCAGTGAGACTAACACAGATACGCAGTATTTT. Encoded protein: CAISETNTDTQYF.

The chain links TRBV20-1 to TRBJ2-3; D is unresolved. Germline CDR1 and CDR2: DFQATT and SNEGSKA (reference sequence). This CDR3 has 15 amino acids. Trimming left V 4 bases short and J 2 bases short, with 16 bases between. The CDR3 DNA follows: TGCAGTGCTACCACAGACTTGTCTGTCACAGATACGCAGTATTTT. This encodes CSATTDLSVTDTQYF.